This T cell receptor beta chain is drawn from a study of shared clonotypes between healthy human individuals. Study-level information: The study drew on two women and three men aged 18 to 49 as donors. Whole-study results and caveats: Rarefaction curves obtained for sorted subsets showed sequencing incomplete despite large depth.

The authors divided CD4+ cells into CD45RA+ naive and CD45RA-negative memory subsets. Concerning this clone itself: The antigen is unknown.

Sorted-subset replicate PCRs used roughly 210 ng of genomic DNA. This amount corresponded to 30,000 to 35,000 T cell genomes. The data were produced by immunoSEQ multiplex PCR, yet TCRdb's version contains in-frame clones alone and is incomplete. The sample includes over a million clones, approximately 97% of them seen just once. Sequenced material: naive CD4+ T cells sorted from blood. Documented subset: CD45RA+ positively selected. This TCR came from a man aged 25-45 years in good health.

The CDR3: CASSLGLAGAYEQYF. Here the CDR3 DNA reads TGTGCCAGCAGCCTGGGACTAGCGGGAGCTTACGAGCAGTACTTC. The V call is TRBV13, the J call TRBJ2-7; 14 bases align to TRBD2. CDR3 length equals 15 residues. From germline, CDR1 is PRHDT and CDR2 FYEKMQ (reference sequence). Losses at the gene ends were 5 bases for V and 4 bases for J; bases not matched to a gene: 4. The complete variable domain, with remaining parts taken from reference TRBV13 and TRBJ2-7, reads AAGVIQSPRHLIKEKRETATLKCYPIPRHDTVYWYQQGPGQDPQFLISFYEKMQSDKGSIPDRFSAQQFSDYHSELNMSSLELGDSALYFCASSLGLAGAYEQYFGPGTRLTVT.